This TCR beta chain was observed in a study of blood T cell repertoires in COVID-19. V lost 5 bases, J lost 1 base, and 3 bases stayed unmatched. The CDR3 is 14 residues long. Germline V gene data show CDR1 as MDHEN and CDR2 as SYDVKM. Methods used by the authors: How many nucleated cells were present was estimated from reference gene primer amplification. Profiled with immunoSEQ multiplex PCR; TCRdb holds only in-frame clones, not every one. V and J calls and clone size follow that table, whereas D and trimming were derived from the DNA. Among about 170,000 clones listed, 87% were seen once. This chain connects TRBV28 to TRBJ2-5; TRBD1 agrees at 8 bases. The sequence was collected from a man younger than 35 with active or convalescent COVID-19. Sequences were obtained from peripheral blood. CDR3 coding DNA: TGTGCCAGCAGTCCGGGACAGGCCCAAGAGACCCAGTACTTC. Translated: CASSPGQAQETQYF.